The entry below describes one T cell receptor (beta chain). Its target is unknown. The junction differs from germline at one of its ends, possibly a read error. Profiling that covered TCR beta VDJ and CDR3 relied on genomic DNA as its template. MiXCR, run by TCRdb on the reads, gives a single entry per CDR3 protein. The repertoire holds roughly 250,000 distinct CDR3 sequences, with around 82% as singletons. For sequencing, patients were chosen who had shown expansion of CD8+CD57+ cells by flow cytometry. The CDR3 totals 13 residues. Germline V gene sequence: CDR1 SGHVS, CDR2 FNYEAQ. The data were obtained in a study of CD8+CD57+ T cells in acquired aplastic anemia. Study at large: Sorted CD4+ plus CD8+ cells gave DNA averaging roughly 2.9 ug.

Study-wide points: Patients and controls shared twenty-nine CD8+ CDR3 sequences.

The V and J genes are TRBV7-6 and TRBJ2-1; 7 bases are a match to TRBD2. Material for sequencing was sorted CD4+, CD8+, or CD8+CD57+ T cells (not recorded which) from PBMCs. This TCR was sampled from a human donor with aplastic anemia. The CDR3 protein is CASTQGRVPERFF. Written as DNA, the CDR3 is TGTGCCAGCACCCAAGGGAGGGTCCCCGAGCGGTTCTTC.